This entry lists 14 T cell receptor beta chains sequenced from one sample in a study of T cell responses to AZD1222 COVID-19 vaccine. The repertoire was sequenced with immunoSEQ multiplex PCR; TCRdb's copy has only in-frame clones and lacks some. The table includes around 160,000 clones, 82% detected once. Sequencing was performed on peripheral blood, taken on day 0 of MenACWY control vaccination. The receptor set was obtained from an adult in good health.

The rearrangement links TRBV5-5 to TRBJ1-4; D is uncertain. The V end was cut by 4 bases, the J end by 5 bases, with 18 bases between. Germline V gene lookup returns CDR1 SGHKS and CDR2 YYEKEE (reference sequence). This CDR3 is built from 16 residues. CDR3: CASSTRTPTLNEKLFF. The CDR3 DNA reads TGTGCCAGCAGCACCCGGACTCCGACCTTAAATGAAAAACTGTTTTTT.

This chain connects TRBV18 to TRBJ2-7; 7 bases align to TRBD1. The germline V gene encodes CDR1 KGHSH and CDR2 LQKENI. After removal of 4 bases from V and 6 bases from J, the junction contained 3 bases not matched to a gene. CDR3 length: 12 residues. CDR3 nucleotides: TGTGCCAGCTCACGAGACAGGGCCGAGCAGTACGTC. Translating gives CASSRDRAEQYV.

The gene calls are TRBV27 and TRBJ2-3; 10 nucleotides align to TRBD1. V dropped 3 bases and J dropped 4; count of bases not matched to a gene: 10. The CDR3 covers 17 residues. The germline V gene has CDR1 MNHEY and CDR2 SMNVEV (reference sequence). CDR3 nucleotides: TGTGCCAGCAGTTTCTACCGACGACAGGGGGCGTCAGATACGCAGTATTTT. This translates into CASSFYRRQGASDTQYF.

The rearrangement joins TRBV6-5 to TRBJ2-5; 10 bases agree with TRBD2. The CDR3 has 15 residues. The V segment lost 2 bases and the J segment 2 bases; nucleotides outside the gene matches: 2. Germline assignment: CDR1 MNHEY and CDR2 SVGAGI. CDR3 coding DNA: TGTGCCAGCAGTTACGGGACTAGCGCACAAGAGACCCAGTACTTC. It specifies CASSYGTSAQETQYF.

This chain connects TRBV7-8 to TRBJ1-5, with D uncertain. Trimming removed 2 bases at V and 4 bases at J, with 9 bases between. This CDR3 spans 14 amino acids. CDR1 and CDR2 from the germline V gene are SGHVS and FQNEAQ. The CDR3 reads CASSLSWGNQPQHF. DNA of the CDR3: TGTGCCAGCAGCTTAAGTTGGGGAAATCAGCCCCAGCATTTT.

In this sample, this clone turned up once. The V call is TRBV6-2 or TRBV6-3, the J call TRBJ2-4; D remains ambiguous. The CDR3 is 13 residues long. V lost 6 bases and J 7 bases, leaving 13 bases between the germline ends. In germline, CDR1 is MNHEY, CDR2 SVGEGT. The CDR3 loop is CASSLDQANIQYF. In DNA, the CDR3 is TGTGCCAGCAGCCTGGACCAGGCCAACATTCAGTACTTC.

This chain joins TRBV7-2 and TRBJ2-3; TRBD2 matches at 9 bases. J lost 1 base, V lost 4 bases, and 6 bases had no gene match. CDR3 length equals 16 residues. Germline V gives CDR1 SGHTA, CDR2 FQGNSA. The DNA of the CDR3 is TGTGCCAGCAGCTCCCGGACTAGCGCCCGCACAGATACGCAGTATTTT. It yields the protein CASSSRTSARTDTQYF.

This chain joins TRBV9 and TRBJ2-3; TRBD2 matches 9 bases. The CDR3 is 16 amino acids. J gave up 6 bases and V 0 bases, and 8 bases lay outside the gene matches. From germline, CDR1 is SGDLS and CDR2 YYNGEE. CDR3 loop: CASSVGGGGAPDTQYF. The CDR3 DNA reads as TGTGCCAGCAGCGTAGGCGGCGGGGGGGCCCCGGATACGCAGTATTTT.

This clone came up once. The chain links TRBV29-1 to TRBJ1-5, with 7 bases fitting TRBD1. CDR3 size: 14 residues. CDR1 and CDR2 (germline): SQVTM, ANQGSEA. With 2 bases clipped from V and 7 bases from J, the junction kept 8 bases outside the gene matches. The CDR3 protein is CSVELRGPGQPQHF. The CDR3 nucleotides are TGCAGCGTTGAATTGAGGGGGCCGGGGCAGCCCCAGCATTTT. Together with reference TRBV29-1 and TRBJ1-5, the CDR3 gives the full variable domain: SAVISQKPSRDICQRGTSLTIQCQVDSQVTMMFWYRQQPGQSLTLIATANQGSEATYESGFVIDKFPISRPNLTFSTLTVSNMSPEDSSIYLCSVELRGPGQPQHFGDGTRLSIL.

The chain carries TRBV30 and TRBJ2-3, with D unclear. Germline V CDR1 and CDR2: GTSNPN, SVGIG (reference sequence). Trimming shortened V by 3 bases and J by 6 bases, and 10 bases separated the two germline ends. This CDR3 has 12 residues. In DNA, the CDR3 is TGTGCCTGGAGGGGTTCCGGGGATACGCAGTATTTT. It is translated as CAWRGSGDTQYF.

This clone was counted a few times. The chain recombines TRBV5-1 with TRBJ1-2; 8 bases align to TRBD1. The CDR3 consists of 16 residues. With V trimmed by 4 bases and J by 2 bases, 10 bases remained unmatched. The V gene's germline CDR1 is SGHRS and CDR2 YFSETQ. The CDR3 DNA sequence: TGCGCCAGCAGCATCCGACAGGGGCGCCTAAACTATGGCTACACCTTC. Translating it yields CASSIRQGRLNYGYTF.

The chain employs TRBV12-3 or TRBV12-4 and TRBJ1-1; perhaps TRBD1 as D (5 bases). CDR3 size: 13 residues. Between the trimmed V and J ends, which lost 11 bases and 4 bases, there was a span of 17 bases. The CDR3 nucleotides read TGTGCCTCCATAAAGGGGTTGGTCACTGAAGCTTTCTTT. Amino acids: CASIKGLVTEAFF.

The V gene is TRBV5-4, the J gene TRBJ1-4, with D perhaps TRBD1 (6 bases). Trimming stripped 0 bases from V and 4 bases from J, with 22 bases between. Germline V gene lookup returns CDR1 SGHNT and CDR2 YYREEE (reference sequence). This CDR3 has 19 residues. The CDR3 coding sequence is TGTGCCAGCAGCTTGGGGGGGGCGGCCGGACAGACCTTTAATGAAAAACTGTTTTTT. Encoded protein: CASSLGGAAGQTFNEKLFF.

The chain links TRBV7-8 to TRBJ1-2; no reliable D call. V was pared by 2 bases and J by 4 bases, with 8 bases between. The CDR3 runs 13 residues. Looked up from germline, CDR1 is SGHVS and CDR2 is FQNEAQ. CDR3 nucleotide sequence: TGTGCCAGCAGCTTACCCCTGAGCTATGGCTACACCTTC. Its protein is CASSLPLSYGYTF.